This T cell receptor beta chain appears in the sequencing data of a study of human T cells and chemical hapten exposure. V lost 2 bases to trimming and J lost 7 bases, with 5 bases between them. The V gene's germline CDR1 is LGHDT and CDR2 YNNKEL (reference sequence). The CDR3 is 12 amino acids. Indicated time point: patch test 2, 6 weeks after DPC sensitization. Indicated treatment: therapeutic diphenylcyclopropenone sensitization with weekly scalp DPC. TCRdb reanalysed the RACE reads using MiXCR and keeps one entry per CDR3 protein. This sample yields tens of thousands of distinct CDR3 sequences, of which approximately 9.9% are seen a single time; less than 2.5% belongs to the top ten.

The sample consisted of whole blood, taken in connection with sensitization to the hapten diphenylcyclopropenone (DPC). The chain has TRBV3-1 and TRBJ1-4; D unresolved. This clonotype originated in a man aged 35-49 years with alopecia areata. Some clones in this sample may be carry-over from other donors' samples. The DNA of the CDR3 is TGTGCCAGCAGCCAATTGGGTGAAAAACTGTTTTTT. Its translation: CASSQLGEKLFF.